This T cell receptor beta chain was profiled in a study of T cell repertoires in cytomegalovirus infection. In this sample, this clonotype turned up many times. TCRdb reprocessed the reads with MiXCR, giving one entry per CDR3 protein. This sample has fewer than 200,000 distinct CDR3 sequences, with approximately 15% found just once. Germline assignment: CDR1 SGHTA and CDR2 FQGNSA. This CDR3 region has 16 residues. V shed 5 bases, J shed 5 bases, and the junction held 13 bases outside the gene matches. The TCR was taken from a human donor in good health (CMV status not recorded). Some clones in this sample may be carry-over from other donors' samples. Source material: PBMCs. The rearrangement links TRBV7-2 to TRBJ1-1; 8 nucleotides align to TRBD1. In DNA, the CDR3 is TGTGCCAGCAGCCCGCACAAGGACAGGGCATGGACTGAAGCTTTCTTT. It encodes CASSPHKDRAWTEAFF.